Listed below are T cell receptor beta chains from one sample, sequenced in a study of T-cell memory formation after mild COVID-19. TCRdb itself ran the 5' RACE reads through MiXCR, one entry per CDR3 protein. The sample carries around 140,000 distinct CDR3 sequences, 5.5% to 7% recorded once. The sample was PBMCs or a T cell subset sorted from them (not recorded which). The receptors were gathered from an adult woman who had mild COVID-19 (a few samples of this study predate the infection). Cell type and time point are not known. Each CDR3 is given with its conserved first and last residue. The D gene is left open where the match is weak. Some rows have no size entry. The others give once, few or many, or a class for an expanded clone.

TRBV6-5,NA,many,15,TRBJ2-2,TGTGCCAGCAGCCTGAATCAGGGTTTCACCGGGGAGCTGTTTTTT,CASSLNQGFTGELFF
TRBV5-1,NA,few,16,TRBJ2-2,TGCGCCAGCAGCTTACCGGGACTCGCAGACACCGGGGAGCTGTTTTTT,CASSLPGLADTGELFF
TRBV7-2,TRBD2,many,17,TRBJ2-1,TGTGCCAGCAGCCCGGGACTAGCGGGAAACCCCTACAATGAGCAGTTCTTC,CASSPGLAGNPYNEQFF
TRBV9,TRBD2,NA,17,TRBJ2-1,TGTGCCAGCAGCGTGTTTAGCGGGGGGAGCTCCTACAATGAGCAGTTCTTC,CASSVFSGGSSYNEQFF
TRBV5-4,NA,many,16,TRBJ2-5,TGTGCCAGCAGCTCTGGGGGAGGACGGGGCGAGGAGACCCAGTACTTC,CASSSGGGRGEETQYF
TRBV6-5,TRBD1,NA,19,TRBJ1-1,TGTGCCAGCAGCTTTTCAATCCGCAGGGGGCCGGGGTTGAACACTGAAGCTTTCTTT,CASSFSIRRGPGLNTEAFF
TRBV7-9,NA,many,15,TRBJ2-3,TGTGCCAGCAGCCCTCCCTCCGAGCTACGAGATACGCAGTATTTT,CASSPPSELRDTQYF
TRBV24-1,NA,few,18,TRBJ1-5,TGTGCCACCAGTGCCCTCGCGGGGCGGGAGATTAGCAATCAGCCCCAGCATTTT,CATSALAGREISNQPQHF
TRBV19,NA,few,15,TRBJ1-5,TGTGCCAGTAGTAGGGAGGGGGGGAGGAATCAGCCCCAGCATTTT,CASSREGGRNQPQHF
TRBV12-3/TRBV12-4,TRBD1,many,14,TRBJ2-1,TGTGCCAGCAGGGGACAGGGGTTTTTAAATGAGCAGTTCTTC,CASRGQGFLNEQFF
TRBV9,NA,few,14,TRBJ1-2,TGTGCCAGCAGCGTAGGAGTAGGGGACTATGGCTACACCTTC,CASSVGVGDYGYTF
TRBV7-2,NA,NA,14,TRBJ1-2,TGTGCCAGCAGCTTAGATCCGGGCCGAAAAGGCTACACCTTC,CASSLDPGRKGYTF
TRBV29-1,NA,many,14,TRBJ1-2,TGCAGCGTTGATAGAGACCCGTCTAACTATGGCTACACCTTC,CSVDRDPSNYGYTF
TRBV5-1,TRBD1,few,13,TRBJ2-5,TGCGCCAGCAGCTGGGACAGTCAAGAGACCCAGTACTTC,CASSWDSQETQYF
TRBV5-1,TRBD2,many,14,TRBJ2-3,TGCGCCAGCAGCTTGGCTAGCGGAGGAGATACGCATTATTTT,CASSLASGGDTHYF
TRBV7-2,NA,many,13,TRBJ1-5,TGTGCCAGCAGCGCGGACATTAATCAGCCCCAGCATTTT,CASSADINQPQHF
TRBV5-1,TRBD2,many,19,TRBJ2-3,TGCGCCAGCAGTACCTCCGGGACTAGCGGGGGGGTTAGCACAGATACGCAGTATTTT,CASSTSGTSGGVSTDTQYF
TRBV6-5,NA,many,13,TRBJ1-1,TGTGCCAGCAGTTTTTCATCGAACACTGAAGCTTTCTTT,CASSFSSNTEAFF
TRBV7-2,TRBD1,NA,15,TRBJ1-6,TGTGCCAGCAGCCCCCAGACAGGGGCCCTGTCACCCCTCCACTTT,CASSPQTGALSPLHF
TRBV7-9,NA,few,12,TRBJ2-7,TGTGCCAGCAGCCGGGACGGATACGAGCAGTACTTC,CASSRDGYEQYF
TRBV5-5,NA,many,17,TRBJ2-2,TGTGCCAGCAGCTTCTTATCCCAGACTCGAAGGACCGGGGAGCTGTTTTTT,CASSFLSQTRRTGELFF
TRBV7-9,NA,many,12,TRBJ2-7,TGTGCCAGCAGCTTAGCTACCTACGAGCAGTACTTC,CASSLATYEQYF
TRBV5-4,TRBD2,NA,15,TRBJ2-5,TGTGCCAGCAACTTGGGACTAGCGGAGCAAGAGACCCAGTACTTC,CASNLGLAEQETQYF
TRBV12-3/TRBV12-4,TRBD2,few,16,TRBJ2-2,TGTGCCAGCAGCCCCTATGGTAGCGGGAGTTCCGGGGAGCTGTTTTTT,CASSPYGSGSSGELFF